The T cell receptor beta chain under discussion was sequenced for a study of cytomegalovirus exposure and HLA in healthy donors. Profiling relied on immunoSEQ multiplex PCR, and the TCRdb table lists in-frame clones only, not all of them. The table has some 320,000 clones, approximately 86% seen once. J was trimmed by 6 bases and V by 4 bases; bases with no gene match: 4. Germline V gene lookup returns CDR1 SGHAT and CDR2 FQNNGV. The CDR3 runs to 14 residues. Study-level results: Subsequent analysis found a tendency for first-cohort TCR clusters to co-occur within the 120 or so validation repertoires.

On this clone: Its antigen is not known.

The receptor's source is a woman younger than 45 in good health and CMV-seropositive. The sequencing sample was made of PBMCs. The rearrangement uses TRBV11-2 and TRBJ1-4; TRBD1 matches 8 bases. CDR3 residues: CASSYGQGDEKLFF. CDR3 coding DNA: TGTGCCAGCAGCTACGGACAGGGAGATGAAAAACTGTTTTTT.